The entry below describes one T cell receptor (beta chain). The antigen is unknown. This sample was included in a study of OX40 agonist ivuxolimab in advanced cancers. This CDR3 region has 16 residues. Per germline, CDR1 SEHNR and CDR2 FQNEAQ (reference sequence). V dropped 4 bases and J dropped 6 bases, with 18 bases sitting between them. Study conclusions and caveats: Partly responding patients at 0.1-3.0 mg/kg showed some of the smallest clonal expansion. CD4+ T cells averaged fewer expanded clones than CD8+ T cells.

TCRdb's table, derived via immunoSEQ multiplex PCR, lists solely in-frame clones and lacks some. The sample has roughly 100,000 clones, approximately 90% seen once. The clonotype was recovered from an adult with an advanced solid tumor such as melanoma, head and neck, liver or kidney cancer. J is TRBJ1-4 and V is TRBV7-9; tentatively, D is TRBD1 (5 bases). The source material was CD4+ or CD8+ T cells sorted from blood, sampled in a trial of the OX40 agonist ivuxolimab. DNA of the CDR3: TGTGCCAGCAGCTATAGGGCGGGGCGAGAGGATGAAAAACTGTTTTTT. Its protein is CASSYRAGREDEKLFF.